The entry below describes one T cell receptor beta chain. This entry is derived from a study of CD8 T cells in Susac syndrome. The CDR3 consists of 14 residues. The germline CDR1 and CDR2 sequences are SNHLY and FYNNEI. V was clipped by 7 bases and J by 0 bases, with 11 bases between them. Random hexamers primed reverse transcription of roughly 0.5 to 1 ug RNA. A multiplex approach, immunoSEQ multiplex PCR, amplified TCR beta CDR3 across 54 Vbeta and 13 Jbeta. Each CDR3 protein gets one entry after TCRdb re-called the immunoSEQ multiplex PCR reads with MiXCR. The table includes about 300,000 distinct CDR3 sequences, approximately 90% detected once. In blood CD8+ and CD4+ T cells, TCR beta underwent sequencing. Negative isolation yielded CD4+ and CD8+ T cells, and FACS enriched TEMRA cells.

The rearrangement uses TRBV2 and TRBJ2-3; either TRBD1 or TRBD2 may supply D (5 bases each). The receptor was isolated from a human donor with multiple sclerosis. Sequencing used CD8+ T cells from PBMCs. In nucleotides, the CDR3 is TGTGCCAGCATGGAGGACACAAGCACAGATACGCAGTATTTT. It yields the protein CASMEDTSTDTQYF.